The next 31 T cell receptor beta chains were all read from a single sample in a study of shared clonotypes between healthy human individuals. Profiled with immunoSEQ multiplex PCR; TCRdb holds only in-frame clones, not every one. The sample gives around 550,000 clones, approximately 95% of which show up once; over 0.1% is in the top ten. Positive CCR7 selection of CD45RO-negative cells yielded the naive CD8 cells, and terminally differentiated effector memory CD45RA+ cells were excluded. Specimen: naive CD8+ T cells sorted from blood. These receptors all stem from a young woman in good health.

This sequence joins TRBV10-3 and TRBJ1-5; tentatively, D is TRBD1 (6 bases). The CDR3 runs 16 residues. V lost 3 bases and J lost 0, with 12 bases in between. From germline, CDR1 is ENHRY and CDR2 SYGVKD. The CDR3 coding sequence is TGTGCCATCAGTGAAGGGGGGACCATTAGCAATCAGCCCCAGCATTTT. Translating gives CAISEGGTISNQPQHF.

The genes are TRBV7-2 and TRBJ2-7; D call uncertain. The V and J ends lost 3 bases and 2 bases respectively, with 8 bases between them. Germline CDR1 SGHTA, CDR2 FQGNSA. The CDR3 sequence is 13 residues long. CDR3 sequence: CASSFQNTYEQYF. CDR3 nucleotide sequence: TGTGCCAGCAGCTTTCAAAATACCTACGAGCAGTACTTC.

This clone has just one count. J is TRBJ2-3 and V is TRBV11-3; D perhaps matches TRBD2 (5 bases). V dropped 0 bases and J dropped 0 bases, with 13 bases sitting between them. The CDR3 has 17 residues. The germline CDR1 and CDR2 sequences are SGHNT and YENEEA. The CDR3 spells CASSLDRGLGSTDTQYF. CDR3 coding DNA: TGTGCCAGCAGCTTAGATAGAGGGCTGGGGAGCACAGATACGCAGTATTTT.

CDR3 in amino acids: CASSPRGLEQYF. CDR3 DNA: TGTGCCAGCAGCCCCCGGGGCTTGGAGCAGTACTTC. The chain joins TRBV4-2 to TRBJ2-7; the D call may be TRBD1 or TRBD2 (5 bases each). Trimming cost V 4 bases and J 7 bases, with 11 bases left between them. Germline V gives CDR1 LGHNA, CDR2 YNFKEQ. The CDR3 extends over 12 amino acids.

The rearrangement uses TRBV5-1 and TRBJ1-3; 7 nucleotides line up with TRBD1. V was pared by 4 bases and J by 0 bases, with 13 bases of the junction left unmatched. The CDR3 has 18 amino acids. CDR1 is SGHRS and CDR2 is YFSETQ in the germline V gene. In DNA, the CDR3 is TGCGCCAGCAGCATCCGGACAGGCCCGGAGGGCTCTGGAAACACCATATATTTT. It yields the protein CASSIRTGPEGSGNTIYF.

V usage is TRBV11-2 and J usage is TRBJ1-5; no clear D gene. The CDR3 runs 15 residues. V dropped 0 bases and J dropped 0 bases, with 6 bases sitting between them. Germline CDR1 is SGHAT and CDR2 is FQNNGV. The CDR3: CASSLDRYSNQPQHF. The CDR3 DNA is TGTGCCAGCAGCTTAGATAGGTATAGCAATCAGCCCCAGCATTTT.

This chain connects TRBV21-1 to TRBJ2-7; the table's D call, TRBD2, was not checked against the DNA. TRBV21-1 is given as a pseudogene. CDR3 length equals 14 residues. The CDR3 spells CASPGGGVSYEQYF. The CDR3 nucleotides are TGTGCCAGCCCGGGTGGCGGCGTCTCCTACGAGCAGTACTTC.

V usage is TRBV5-5 and J usage is TRBJ2-7; 9 nucleotides align to TRBD1. V trimming: 7 bases; J trimming: 6 bases; junction bases outside the gene matches: 11. CDR1 and CDR2 from the germline V gene are SGHKS and YYEKEE (reference sequence). The CDR3 has 14 residues. The CDR3: CASALGTGGAEQYF. CDR3 nucleotides: TGTGCCAGCGCCCTGGGAACAGGGGGCGCCGAGCAGTACTTC.

The J gene is TRBJ2-3, the V gene TRBV6-1; the D gene is possibly TRBD2 (6 bases). The germline gives CDR1 MNHNS, CDR2 SASEGT. Between the trimmed V and J ends, which lost 6 bases and 4 bases, there was a span of 17 bases. The CDR3 length is 15 residues. CDR3 bases: TGTGCCAGCAGAGCATACGGGGAGGTGGCAGATACGCAGTATTTT. Encoded protein: CASRAYGEVADTQYF.

V is TRBV19 and J is TRBJ2-1; possibly TRBD2 for D (5 bases). This CDR3 comprises 14 residues. Germline values: CDR1 LNHDA, CDR2 SQIVND (reference sequence). Trimming took off 3 bases at V and 4 bases at J, with 10 bases between the two ends. CDR3 sequence reads: CASSIGTGYNEQFF. The DNA of the CDR3 is TGTGCCAGTAGTATCGGAACGGGGTACAATGAGCAGTTCTTC.

The J gene is TRBJ1-3, the V gene TRBV7-6; tentatively, D is TRBD1 (6 bases). This CDR3 is 15 amino acids long. Per the germline V gene, CDR1 is SGHVS and CDR2 is FNYEAQ. Trimming pared 2 bases from V and 2 bases from J, leaving 10 bases between. The CDR3 sequence is CASSLSGAPGNTIYF. CDR3 coding DNA: TGTGCCAGCAGCTTATCAGGGGCTCCTGGAAACACCATATATTTT. Combining the CDR3 with reference TRBV7-6 and TRBJ1-3 gives the whole variable domain GAGVSQSPRYKVTKRGQDVALRCDPISGHVSLYWYRQALGQGPEFLTYFNYEAQQDKSGLPNDRFSAERPEGSISTLTIQRTEQRDSAMYRCASSLSGAPGNTIYFGEGSWLTVV.

V usage is TRBV19 and J usage is TRBJ2-5; D gene uncertain. Looked up from germline, CDR1 is LNHDA and CDR2 is SQIVND (reference sequence). V dropped 5 bases and J dropped 1 base, with 8 bases sitting between them. This CDR3 has 13 residues. The CDR3 here is CASSWHLQETQYF. CDR3 sequence (DNA): TGTGCCAGTAGTTGGCACCTCCAAGAGACCCAGTACTTC.

The rearrangement links TRBV28 to TRBJ2-7; TRBD2 might be the D (5 bases). The CDR3 consists of 15 residues. Germline V gene data show CDR1 as MDHEN and CDR2 as SYDVKM. Trimming removed 5 bases from V and 2 bases from J, with 16 bases in between. This chain's CDR3 is CASSVYRGRPYEQYF. Written as DNA, the CDR3 is TGTGCCAGCAGTGTCTACCGGGGAAGGCCCTACGAGCAGTACTTC. Together with reference TRBV28 and TRBJ2-7, the CDR3 gives the full variable domain: DVKVTQSSRYLVKRTGEKVFLECVQDMDHENMFWYRQDPGLGLRLIYFSYDVKMKEKGDIPEGYSVSREKKERFSLILESASTNQTSMYLCASSVYRGRPYEQYFGPGTRLTVT.

This chain uses TRBV18 with TRBJ2-5, with 7 nucleotides matching TRBD1. CDR3 length equals 13 residues. CDR1 and CDR2 (germline): KGHSH, LQKENI. V gave up 0 bases and J gave up 5 bases; unmatched junction bases: 0. The DNA of the CDR3 is TGTGCCAGCTCACCACCCAGGGGGGAGACCCAGTACTTC. Its translation: CASSPPRGETQYF.

This chain uses TRBV13 with TRBJ2-2; the D is unclear. Germline V CDR1 and CDR2: PRHDT, FYEKMQ (reference sequence). The CDR3 extends over 15 amino acids. V was trimmed by 2 bases and J by 2 bases, leaving 9 bases between them. CDR3 sequence reads: CASSLRLLNTGELFF. DNA for the CDR3: TGTGCCAGCAGCTTAAGACTCCTTAACACCGGGGAGCTGTTTTTT.

The V call is TRBV5-6, the J call TRBJ2-2, with D perhaps TRBD2 (5 bases). V was cut by 4 bases and J by 0 bases, with 13 bases left in between. The CDR3 sequence is 16 residues long. Looked up from germline, CDR1 is SGHDT and CDR2 is YYEEEE. CDR3 sequence: CASSLAGLANTGELFF. For the CDR3, the DNA is TGTGCCAGCAGCCTGGCGGGCCTCGCGAACACCGGGGAGCTGTTTTTT.

On this clone itself: Additional DNA sequences in this sample encode the identical CDR3. The V gene is TRBV9, the J gene TRBJ1-5, with D possibly matching TRBD1 (5 bases). The germline V gene has CDR1 SGDLS and CDR2 YYNGEE. The CDR3 runs 15 residues. Trimming shortened V by 0 bases and J by 2 bases, and 9 bases separated the two germline ends. DNA of the CDR3: TGTGCCAGCAGCGTAGGGTCGGGGGGCAATCAGCCCCAGCATTTT. Translating it yields CASSVGSGGNQPQHF.

A single count supports this clone. This chain links TRBV9 with TRBJ2-2; 8 positions agree with TRBD1. V lost 3 bases and J lost 4; bases outside the gene matches: 2. The CDR3 is 14 residues long. The V gene's germline CDR1 is SGDLS and CDR2 YYNGEE. CDR3 nucleotide sequence: TGTGCCAGCAGCGGGACAGGGCTCACCGGGGAGCTGTTTTTT. Its protein is CASSGTGLTGELFF. The variable domain in full, with the rest retrieved from reference TRBV9 and TRBJ2-2, is DSGVTQTPKHLITATGQRVTLRCSPRSGDLSVYWYQQSLDQGLQFLIQYYNGEERAKGNILERFSAQQFPDLHSELNLSSLELGDSALYFCASSGTGLTGELFFGEGSRLTVL.

The rearrangement joins TRBV5-1 to TRBJ2-3, with 9 bases fitting TRBD2. The CDR3 totals 15 residues. CDR1 is SGHRS, CDR2 YFSETQ, per germline. Germline trimming cut 4 bases from V and 1 base from J; bases unmatched to any gene: 4. This CDR3 reads CASSPIAGGTDTQYF. CDR3 in DNA: TGCGCCAGCAGCCCGATAGCGGGGGGCACAGATACGCAGTATTTT. Full variable domain (missing parts from reference TRBV5-1 and TRBJ2-3): KAGVTQTPRYLIKTRGQQVTLSCSPISGHRSVSWYQQTPGQGLQFLFEYFSETQRNKGNFPGRFSGRQFSNSRSEMNVSTLELGDSALYLCASSPIAGGTDTQYFGPGTRLTVL.

The gene calls are TRBV18 and TRBJ2-1; 8 bases map to TRBD2. J lost 9 bases, V lost 2 bases, and 9 bases had no gene match. The length of the CDR3 is 15 residues. Per germline, CDR1 KGHSH and CDR2 LQKENI. The CDR3 nucleotides read TGTGCCAGCTCACCATACCCGGGAGGGCGGGGTGAGCAGTTCTTC. Its protein product is CASSPYPGGRGEQFF.

The J gene is TRBJ1-2, the V gene TRBV4-1; 8 bases align to TRBD1. CDR1 and CDR2 (germline): MGHRA, YSYEKL. The CDR3 length is 17 residues. J lost 8 bases, V lost 0 bases, and 14 bases had no gene match. The CDR3: CASSQEGDRLGGEGYTF. The DNA of the CDR3 is TGCGCCAGCAGCCAAGAGGGGGACAGGCTCGGAGGTGAGGGCTACACCTTC.

The chain combines TRBV7-8 with TRBJ1-1; D uncertain. V gave up 4 bases and J gave up 3 bases, with 9 bases separating them. The germline gives CDR1 SGHVS, CDR2 FQNEAQ. The CDR3 is 13 amino acids. The CDR3 sequence is CASSSFKYTEAFF. The CDR3 DNA sequence: TGTGCCAGCAGCTCATTTAAATACACTGAAGCTTTCTTT.

This rearrangement joins TRBV7-2 to TRBJ2-1; 13 bases line up with TRBD2. Germline-derived CDR1 and CDR2 are SGHTA and FQGNSA. The CDR3 spans 16 residues. V lost 4 bases, J lost 2 bases, and 2 bases stayed unmatched. The CDR3 sequence is CASSSLAGGPYNEQFF. The DNA of the CDR3 is TGTGCCAGCAGCTCACTAGCGGGAGGGCCCTACAATGAGCAGTTCTTC.

With respect to this clone: This same CDR3 is encoded by further DNA sequences in the sample. This chain uses TRBV27 with TRBJ1-5; TRBD1 might be the D (5 bases). The ends were cut back, 1 base at V and 2 bases at J, with 6 bases in the middle. CDR3 length: 14 amino acids. Per the germline V gene, CDR1 is MNHEY and CDR2 is SMNVEV (reference sequence). CDR3 sequence reads: CASSLLGGNQPQHF. The CDR3 nucleotides are TGTGCCAGCAGTTTATTAGGGGGCAATCAGCCCCAGCATTTT.

This sequence joins TRBV27 and TRBJ2-1, with unresolved D. The V gene's germline CDR1 is MNHEY and CDR2 SMNVEV (reference sequence). Trimming removed 6 bases from V and 2 bases from J, with 8 bases in between. This CDR3 region has 13 residues. Written as DNA, the CDR3 is TGTGCCAGCAGCCCGACTGCCTACAATGAGCAGTTCTTC. As protein: CASSPTAYNEQFF.

The CDR3 region is CASSLAGDFSYEQYF. Written as DNA, the CDR3 is TGCGCCAGCAGCTTGGCCGGGGACTTCTCCTACGAGCAGTACTTC. The chain employs TRBV5-1 and TRBJ2-7; possibly TRBD2 for D (6 bases). Germline V gives CDR1 SGHRS, CDR2 YFSETQ. The CDR3 is 15 amino acids. Trimming took 0 bases from V and 0 from J, leaving 10 bases between them.

The V and J genes are TRBV9 and TRBJ2-7; D is perhaps TRBD2 (6 bases). V lost 0 bases and J lost 2, with 12 bases in between. CDR1 is SGDLS and CDR2 is YYNGEE in the germline V gene. This CDR3 region has 15 residues. The CDR3 DNA follows: TGTGCCAGCAGCGTAGTTGCGGGGTACCCCTACGAGCAGTACTTC. This gives the protein CASSVVAGYPYEQYF.

The rearrangement uses TRBV5-8 and TRBJ2-5; the match to TRBD2 covers 8 bases. The CDR3 sequence is 15 residues long. The trim removed 0 bases at V and 6 bases at J, leaving 7 bases unmatched. Germline V CDR1 and CDR2: SGHTS, YDEGEE. CDR3 sequence (DNA): TGTGCCAGCAGCTTGGGGACTAGCAGTTTACAGACCCAGTACTTC. Translating it yields CASSLGTSSLQTQYF.

The CDR3 bases are TGTGCCAGCAGCGCCCCGTTGGCCGGGACAGGGCCTCAGCCCCAGCATTTT. This gives the protein CASSAPLAGTGPQPQHF. This rearrangement joins TRBV9 to TRBJ1-5; 9 nucleotides align to TRBD1. V lost 3 bases, J lost 6 bases, and 13 bases stayed unmatched. The germline V gene encodes CDR1 SGDLS and CDR2 YYNGEE. CDR3 length: 17 residues.

The chain is built from TRBV7-9 and TRBJ2-3; D is uncertain. There are 16 residues in the CDR3. V was trimmed by 0 bases and J by 0 bases, leaving 10 bases between them. The germline CDR1 and CDR2 sequences are SEHNR and FQNEAQ (reference sequence). The DNA for the CDR3 is TGTGCCAGCAGCTTAGCGGTCGGGCCTAGCACAGATACGCAGTATTTT. Protein sequence: CASSLAVGPSTDTQYF.

J is TRBJ2-5 and V is TRBV19, with D perhaps being TRBD1 or TRBD2 (5 bases each). V was shortened by 5 bases and J by 11 bases, with 12 bases between the two germline ends. This CDR3 is built from 11 residues. The germline V gene encodes CDR1 LNHDA and CDR2 SQIVND (reference sequence). The CDR3 DNA follows: TGTGCCAGTAGTTGGGACGGGGAGCAGTACTTC. This encodes CASSWDGEQYF.